This T cell receptor (beta chain) originates from a study of blood T cell repertoires in COVID-19. In the authors' workflow: It was from reference gene primer amplification that nucleated cell counts were estimated. This table comes from immunoSEQ multiplex PCR, and its TCRdb copy is limited to in-frame clones, with some not included. V, J and clone size reflect that table, while D and trimming were determined from the DNA. This table holds 150,000 or so clones, approximately 95% found once. The CDR3 has 16 residues. V was clipped by 1 base and J by 5 bases; unmatched bases: 11. From germline, CDR1 is SGDLS and CDR2 YYNGEE. Seattle enrolled patients during active infection and tracked them longitudinally.

Sequencing was performed on peripheral blood. The receptor was derived from a woman aged 55-70 years with COVID-19, enrolled during active disease. The chain recombines TRBV9 with TRBJ1-2, with TRBD1 matching 7 bases. This CDR3 is CASSVRDRAEEYGYTF. DNA of the CDR3: TGTGCCAGCAGCGTAAGGGACAGAGCTGAGGAGTATGGCTACACCTTC.